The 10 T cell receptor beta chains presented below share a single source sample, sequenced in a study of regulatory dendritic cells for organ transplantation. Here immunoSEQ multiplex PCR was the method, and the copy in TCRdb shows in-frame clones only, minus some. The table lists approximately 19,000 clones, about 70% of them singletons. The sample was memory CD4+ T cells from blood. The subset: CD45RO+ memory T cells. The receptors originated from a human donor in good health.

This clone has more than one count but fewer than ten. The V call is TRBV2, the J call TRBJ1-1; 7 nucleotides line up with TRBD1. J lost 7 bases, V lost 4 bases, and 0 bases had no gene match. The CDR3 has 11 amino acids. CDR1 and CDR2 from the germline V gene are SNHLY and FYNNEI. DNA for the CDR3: TGTGCCAGCAGTGGGGACAGTGAAGCTTTCTTT. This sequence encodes CASSGDSEAFF.

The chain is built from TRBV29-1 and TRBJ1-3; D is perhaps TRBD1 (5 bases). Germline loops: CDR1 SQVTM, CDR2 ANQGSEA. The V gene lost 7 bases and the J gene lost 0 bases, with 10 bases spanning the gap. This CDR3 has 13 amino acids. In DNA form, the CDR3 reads TGCAGCGCCCGGGGGAGCTCTGGAAACACCATATATTTT. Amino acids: CSARGSSGNTIYF.

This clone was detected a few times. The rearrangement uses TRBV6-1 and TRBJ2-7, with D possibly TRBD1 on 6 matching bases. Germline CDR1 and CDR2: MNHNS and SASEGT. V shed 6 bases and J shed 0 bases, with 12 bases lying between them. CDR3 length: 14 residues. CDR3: CASRRTESSYEQYF. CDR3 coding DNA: TGTGCCAGCAGGCGGACAGAGAGCTCCTACGAGCAGTACTTC.

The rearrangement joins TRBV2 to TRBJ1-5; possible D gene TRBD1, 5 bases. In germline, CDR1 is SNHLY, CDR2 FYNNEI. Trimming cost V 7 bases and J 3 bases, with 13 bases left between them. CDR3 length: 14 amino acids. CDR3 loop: CASNLDRSNQPQHF. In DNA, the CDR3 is TGTGCCAGCAACTTAGACAGATCCAATCAGCCCCAGCATTTT.

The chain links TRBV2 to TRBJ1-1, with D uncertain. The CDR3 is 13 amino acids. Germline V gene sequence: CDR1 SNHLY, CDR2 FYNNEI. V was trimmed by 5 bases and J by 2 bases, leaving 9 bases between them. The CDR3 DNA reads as TGTGCCAGCAGTTTGACATCTAACACTGAAGCTTTCTTT. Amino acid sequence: CASSLTSNTEAFF.

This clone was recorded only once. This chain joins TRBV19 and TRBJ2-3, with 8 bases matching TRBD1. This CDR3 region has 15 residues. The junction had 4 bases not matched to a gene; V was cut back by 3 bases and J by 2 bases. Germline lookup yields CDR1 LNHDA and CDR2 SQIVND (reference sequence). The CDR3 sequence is CASSMRQGSTDTQYF. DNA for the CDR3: TGTGCCAGTAGTATGAGACAGGGGTCCACAGATACGCAGTATTTT.

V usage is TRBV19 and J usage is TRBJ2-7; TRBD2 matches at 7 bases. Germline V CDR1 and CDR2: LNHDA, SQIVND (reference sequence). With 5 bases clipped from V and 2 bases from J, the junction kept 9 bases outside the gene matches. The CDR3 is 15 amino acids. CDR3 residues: CASSSTGGSTYEQYF. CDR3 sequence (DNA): TGTGCCAGTAGTTCGACGGGGGGATCTACCTACGAGCAGTACTTC. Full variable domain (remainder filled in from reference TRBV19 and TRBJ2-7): DGGITQSPKYLFRKEGQNVTLSCEQNLNHDAMYWYRQDPGQGLRLIYYSQIVNDFQKGDIAEGYSVSREKKESFPLTVTSAQKNPTAFYLCASSSTGGSTYEQYFGPGTRLTVT.

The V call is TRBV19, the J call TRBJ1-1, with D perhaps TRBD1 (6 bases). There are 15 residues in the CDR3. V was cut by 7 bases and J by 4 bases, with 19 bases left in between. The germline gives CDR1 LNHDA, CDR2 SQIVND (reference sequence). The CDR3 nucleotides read TGTGCCAGTACCCTCGGGGGGCTCTTAGGCACTGAAGCTTTCTTT. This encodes CASTLGGLLGTEAFF.

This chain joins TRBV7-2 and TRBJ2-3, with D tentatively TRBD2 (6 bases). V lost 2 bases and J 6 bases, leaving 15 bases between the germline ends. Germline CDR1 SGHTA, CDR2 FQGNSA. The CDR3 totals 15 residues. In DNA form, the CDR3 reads TGTGCCAGCAGCTTACAGCGGGCGCCGGCGGATACGCAGTATTTT. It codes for CASSLQRAPADTQYF. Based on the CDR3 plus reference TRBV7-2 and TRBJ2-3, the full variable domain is GAGVSQSPSNKVTEKGKDVELRCDPISGHTALYWYRQSLGQGLEFLIYFQGNSAPDKSGLPSDRFSAERTGGSVSTLTIQRTQQEDSAVYLCASSLQRAPADTQYFGPGTRLTVL.

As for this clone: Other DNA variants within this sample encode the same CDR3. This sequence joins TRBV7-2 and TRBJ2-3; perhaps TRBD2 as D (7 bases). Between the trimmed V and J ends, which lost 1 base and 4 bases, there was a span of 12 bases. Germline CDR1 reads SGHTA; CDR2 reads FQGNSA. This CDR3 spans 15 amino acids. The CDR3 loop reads CASSLGGLAADTQYF. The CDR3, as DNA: TGTGCCAGCAGCTTAGGGGGGCTAGCGGCAGATACGCAGTATTTT.